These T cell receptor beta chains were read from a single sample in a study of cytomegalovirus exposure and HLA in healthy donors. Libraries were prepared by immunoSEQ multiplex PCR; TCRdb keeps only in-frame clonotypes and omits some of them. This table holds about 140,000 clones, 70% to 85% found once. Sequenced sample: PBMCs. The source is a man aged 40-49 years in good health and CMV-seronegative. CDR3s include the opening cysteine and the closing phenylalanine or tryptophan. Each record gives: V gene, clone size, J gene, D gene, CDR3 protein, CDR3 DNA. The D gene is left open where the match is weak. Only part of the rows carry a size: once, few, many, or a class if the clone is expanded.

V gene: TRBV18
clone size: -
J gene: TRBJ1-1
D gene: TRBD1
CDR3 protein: CASSPGQDLEAFF
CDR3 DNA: TGTGCCAGCTCACCGGGACAGGACCTTGAAGCTTTCTTT

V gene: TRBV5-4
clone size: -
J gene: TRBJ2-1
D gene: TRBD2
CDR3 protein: CASSIYSGTYNEQFF
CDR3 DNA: TGTGCCAGCAGCATTTATAGCGGGACCTACAATGAGCAGTTCTTC

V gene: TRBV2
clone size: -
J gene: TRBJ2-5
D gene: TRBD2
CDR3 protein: CASSLTSAQETQYF
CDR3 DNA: TGTGCCAGCAGTCTGACTAGCGCCCAAGAGACCCAGTACTTC

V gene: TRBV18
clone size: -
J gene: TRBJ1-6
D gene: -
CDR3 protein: CASSEGLRGDWNSPLHF
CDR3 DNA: TGTGCCAGCTCAGAAGGGCTTCGGGGGGATTGGAATTCACCCCTCCACTTT

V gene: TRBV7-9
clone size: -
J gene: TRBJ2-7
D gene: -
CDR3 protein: CASSLSRSAYEQYF
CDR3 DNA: TGTGCCAGCAGCTTATCGAGGAGTGCCTACGAGCAGTACTTC

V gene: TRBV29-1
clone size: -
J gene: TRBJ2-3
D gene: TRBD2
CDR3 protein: CSVEVRLAGVVDTQYF
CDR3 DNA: TGCAGCGTTGAAGTGCGACTAGCGGGGGTGGTAGATACGCAGTATTTT

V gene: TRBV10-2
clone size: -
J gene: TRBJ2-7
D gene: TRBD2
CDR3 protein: CASGAGGSGRFLDEQYF
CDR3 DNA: TGCGCCAGCGGAGCCGGAGGGAGCGGGAGGTTTTTAGACGAGCAGTACTTC

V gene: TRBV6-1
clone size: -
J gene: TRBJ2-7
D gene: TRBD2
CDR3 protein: CASRLAGVWEQYF
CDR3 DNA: TGTGCCAGCCGGCTAGCGGGAGTCTGGGAGCAGTACTTC

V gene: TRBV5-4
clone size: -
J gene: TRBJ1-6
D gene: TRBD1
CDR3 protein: CASSWGQGGPLHF
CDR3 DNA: TGTGCCAGCAGCTGGGGACAGGGTGGACCCCTCCACTTT

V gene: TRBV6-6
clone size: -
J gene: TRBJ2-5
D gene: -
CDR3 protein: CASEYQETQYF
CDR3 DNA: TGTGCCAGCGAGTACCAAGAGACCCAGTACTTC

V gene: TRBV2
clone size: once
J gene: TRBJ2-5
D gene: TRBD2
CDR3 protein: CARQAGAGETQYF
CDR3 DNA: TGTGCCAGACAAGCGGGGGCGGGGGAGACCCAGTACTTC

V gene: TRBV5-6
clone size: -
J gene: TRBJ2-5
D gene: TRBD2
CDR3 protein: CASSDRGGQETQYF
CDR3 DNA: TGTGCCAGCAGCGATCGGGGGGGACAAGAGACCCAGTACTTC

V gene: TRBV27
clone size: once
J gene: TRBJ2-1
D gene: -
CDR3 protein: CASSSTGNNEQFF
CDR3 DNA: TGTGCCAGCAGTTCTACAGGGAACAATGAGCAGTTCTTC

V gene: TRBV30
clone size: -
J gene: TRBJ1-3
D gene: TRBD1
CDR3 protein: CAWSPRQGPGNTIYF
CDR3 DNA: TGTGCCTGGAGTCCCCGACAGGGGCCAGGAAACACCATATATTTT

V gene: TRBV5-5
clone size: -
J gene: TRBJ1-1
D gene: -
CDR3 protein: CASSLVLGRYTEAFF
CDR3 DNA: TGTGCCAGCAGCTTGGTTCTGGGGAGGTACACTGAAGCTTTCTTT

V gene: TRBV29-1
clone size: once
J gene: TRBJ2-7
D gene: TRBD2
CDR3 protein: CSVAAAGGTSFYEQYF
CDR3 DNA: TGCAGCGTTGCCGCCGCGGGGGGGACGTCCTTCTACGAGCAGTACTTC

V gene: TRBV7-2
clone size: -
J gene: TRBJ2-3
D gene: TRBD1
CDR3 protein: CASNVQGAGTDTQYF
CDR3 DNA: TGTGCCAGCAACGTTCAGGGGGCTGGCACAGATACGCAGTATTTT

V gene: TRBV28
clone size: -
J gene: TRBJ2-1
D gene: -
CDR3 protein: CASRGLGRGPYNEQFF
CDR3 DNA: TGTGCCAGCAGAGGATTGGGCAGGGGACCCTACAATGAGCAGTTCTTC

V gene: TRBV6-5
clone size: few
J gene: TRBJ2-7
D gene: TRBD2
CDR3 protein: CASSAQTSGSYEQYF
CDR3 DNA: TGTGCCAGCAGCGCCCAAACTAGCGGATCCTACGAGCAGTACTTC

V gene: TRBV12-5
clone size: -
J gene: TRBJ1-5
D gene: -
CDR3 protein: CASGLVLGQGGKGQPQHF
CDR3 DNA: TGTGCTAGTGGTTTGGTACTGGGGCAGGGAGGTAAAGGTCAGCCCCAGCATTTT

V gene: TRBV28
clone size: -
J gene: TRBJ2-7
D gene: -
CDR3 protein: CASSDAGLAHEQYF
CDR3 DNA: TGTGCCAGCTCCGACGCGGGGTTGGCCCACGAGCAGTACTTC

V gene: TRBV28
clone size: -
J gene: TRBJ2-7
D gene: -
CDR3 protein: CASRAGAPSYEQYF
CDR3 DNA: TGTGCCAGCAGGGCGGGGGCCCCTTCCTACGAGCAGTACTTC

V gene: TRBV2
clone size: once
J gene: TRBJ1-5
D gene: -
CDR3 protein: CASRQNNQPQHF
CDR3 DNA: TGTGCCAGCCGACAGAACAATCAGCCCCAGCATTTT

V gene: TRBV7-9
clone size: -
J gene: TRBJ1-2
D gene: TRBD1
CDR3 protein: CASSRDSSYGYTF
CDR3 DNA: TGTGCCAGCAGCAGGGACAGCTCCTATGGCTACACCTTC

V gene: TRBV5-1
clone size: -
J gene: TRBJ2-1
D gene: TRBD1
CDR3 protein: CASSLATGGNEQFF
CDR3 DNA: TGCGCCAGCAGCTTGGCCACAGGGGGCAATGAGCAGTTCTTC

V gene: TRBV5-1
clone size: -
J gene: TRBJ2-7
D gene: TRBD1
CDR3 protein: CASSWGTDYEQYF
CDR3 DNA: TGCGCCAGCAGCTGGGGGACAGACTACGAGCAGTACTTC

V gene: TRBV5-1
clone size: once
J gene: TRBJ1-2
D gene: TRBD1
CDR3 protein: CASSIGTGYGYTF
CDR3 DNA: TGCGCCAGCAGCATTGGGACAGGCTATGGCTACACCTTC

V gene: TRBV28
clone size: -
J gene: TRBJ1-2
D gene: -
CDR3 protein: CASSYRVGGYTF
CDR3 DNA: TGTGCCAGCAGTTACAGGGTTGGTGGCTACACCTTC

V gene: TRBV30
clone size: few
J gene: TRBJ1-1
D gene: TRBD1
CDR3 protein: CAWTTGGGTEAFF
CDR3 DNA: TGTGCCTGGACGACAGGGGGTGGCACTGAAGCTTTCTTT

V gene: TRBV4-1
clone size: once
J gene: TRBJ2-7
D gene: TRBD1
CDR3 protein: CASSQRGTGSSEQYF
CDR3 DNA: TGCGCCAGCAGCCAGAGGGGGACAGGTTCGAGCGAGCAGTACTTC

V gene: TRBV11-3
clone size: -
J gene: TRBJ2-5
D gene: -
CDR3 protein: CASSLLGLPQETQYF
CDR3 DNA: TGTGCCAGCAGCTTACTCGGACTACCCCAAGAGACCCAGTACTTC

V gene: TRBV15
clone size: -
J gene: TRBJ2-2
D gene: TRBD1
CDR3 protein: CATSRKTGELNTGELFF
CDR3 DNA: TGTGCCACCAGCAGAAAAACAGGGGAACTGAACACCGGGGAGCTGTTTTTT

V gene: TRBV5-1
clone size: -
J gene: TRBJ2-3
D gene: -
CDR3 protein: CASSLGRETDTQYF
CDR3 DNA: TGCGCCAGCAGCTTGGGTAGGGAGACAGATACGCAGTATTTT

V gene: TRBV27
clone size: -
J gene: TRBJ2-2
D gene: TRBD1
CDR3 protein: CASSPRTGSATGELFF
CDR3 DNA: TGTGCCAGCAGTCCGCGGACAGGGTCGGCCACCGGGGAGCTGTTTTTT

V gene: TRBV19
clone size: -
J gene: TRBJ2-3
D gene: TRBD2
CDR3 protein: CASRINGGLATDTQYF
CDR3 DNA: TGTGCCAGTAGGATCAACGGGGGACTAGCAACAGATACGCAGTATTTT

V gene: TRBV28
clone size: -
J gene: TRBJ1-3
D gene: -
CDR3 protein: CASSFRGVSGNTIYF
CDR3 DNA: TGTGCCAGCAGTTTCCGGGGGGTCTCTGGAAACACCATATATTTT